This T cell receptor (beta chain) is from a study of cytomegalovirus exposure and HLA in healthy donors. Researchers ran the PCR with 60 Vbeta and 13 Jbeta primers. The data were produced by immunoSEQ multiplex PCR, yet TCRdb's version contains in-frame clones alone and is incomplete. The table lists approximately 140,000 clones, around 71% of them singletons. The CDR3 sequence is 12 residues long. V dropped 6 bases and J dropped 5 bases, with 10 bases sitting between them. The germline V gene has CDR1 SGHAT and CDR2 FQNNGV. Study-wide points: TCR beta sequences reportedly predicted most subjects' HLA-A and HLA-B alleles accurately.

Worth noting for this clone: The antigen is undetermined.

The origin of this receptor is a woman aged 55-69 years in good health and CMV-seropositive. Sequencing input: PBMCs. This rearrangement joins TRBV11-2 to TRBJ1-1, with a weak D call TRBD1 (5 bases). CDR3 sequence reads: CASRLQVTEAFF. The CDR3, as DNA: TGTGCCAGCAGGTTACAGGTAACTGAAGCTTTCTTT.